The clone carrying this T cell receptor beta chain was observed once. The sample originates from a study of blood T cell repertoires in COVID-19. Study details: Donors in the United States, Italy and Spain gave samples during acute or convalescent COVID-19. T cells, B-cell-depleted T cells, or PBMCs provided the cDNA or gDNA that served as material.

The authors' processing: Nucleated cell number was recorded as an estimate derived from reference gene primer amplification. The data were produced by immunoSEQ multiplex PCR, yet TCRdb's version contains in-frame clones alone and is incomplete. V, J and clone size derive from that table, while D and trimming were established from the DNA sequence. Of about 52,000 clones listed, more than 75% were seen once; the top ten hold around 15%. CDR3 size: 16 residues. Trimming took 5 bases from V and 2 from J; bases not matched to a gene: 11. CDR1 is SGDLS, CDR2 YYNGEE, per germline. V usage is TRBV9 and J usage is TRBJ1-2; 8 bases fit TRBD1. The clonotype comes from a man between 65 and 79 years old with acute or convalescent COVID-19. The sequencing sample was made of peripheral blood. The CDR3 loop is CASRTTQGAVNYGYTF. The CDR3 region has the DNA TGTGCCAGCAGAACGACGCAGGGGGCGGTCAACTATGGCTACACCTTC.